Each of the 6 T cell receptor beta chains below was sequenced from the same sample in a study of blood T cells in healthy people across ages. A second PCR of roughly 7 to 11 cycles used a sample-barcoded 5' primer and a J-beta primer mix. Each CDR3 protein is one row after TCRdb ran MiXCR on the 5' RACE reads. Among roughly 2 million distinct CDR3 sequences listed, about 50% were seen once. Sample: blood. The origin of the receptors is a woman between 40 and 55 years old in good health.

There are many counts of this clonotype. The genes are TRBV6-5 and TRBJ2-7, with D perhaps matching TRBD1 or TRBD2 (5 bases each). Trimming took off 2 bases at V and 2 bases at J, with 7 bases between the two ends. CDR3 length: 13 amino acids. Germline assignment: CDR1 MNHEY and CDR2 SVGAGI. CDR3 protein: CASSYRGPYEQYF. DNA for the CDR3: TGTGCCAGCAGTTACAGGGGACCCTACGAGCAGTACTTC.

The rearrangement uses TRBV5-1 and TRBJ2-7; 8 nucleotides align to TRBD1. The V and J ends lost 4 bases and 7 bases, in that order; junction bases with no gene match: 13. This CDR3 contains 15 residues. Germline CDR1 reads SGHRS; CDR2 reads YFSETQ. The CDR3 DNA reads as TGCGCCAGCAGCCGAGGACAGGGACGCTACAATGAGCAGTACTTC. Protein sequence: CASSRGQGRYNEQYF. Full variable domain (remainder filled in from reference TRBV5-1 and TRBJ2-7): KAGVTQTPRYLIKTRGQQVTLSCSPISGHRSVSWYQQTPGQGLQFLFEYFSETQRNKGNFPGRFSGRQFSNSRSEMNVSTLELGDSALYLCASSRGQGRYNEQYFGPGTRLTVT.

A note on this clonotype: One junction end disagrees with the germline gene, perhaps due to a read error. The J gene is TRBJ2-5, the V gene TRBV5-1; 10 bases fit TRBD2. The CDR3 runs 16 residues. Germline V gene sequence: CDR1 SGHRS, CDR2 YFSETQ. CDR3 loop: CASSLGTSGLQEAQYF. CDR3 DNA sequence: TGCGCCAGCAGCTTGGGGACTAGCGGCCTCCAAGAGGCCCAGTACTTC.

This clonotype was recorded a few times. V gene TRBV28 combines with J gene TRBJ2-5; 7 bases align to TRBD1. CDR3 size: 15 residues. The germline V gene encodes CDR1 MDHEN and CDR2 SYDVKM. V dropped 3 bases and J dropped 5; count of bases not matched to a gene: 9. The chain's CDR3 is CASSFGGTGAETQYF. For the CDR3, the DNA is TGTGCCAGCAGTTTTGGGGGAACAGGGGCCGAGACCCAGTACTTC.

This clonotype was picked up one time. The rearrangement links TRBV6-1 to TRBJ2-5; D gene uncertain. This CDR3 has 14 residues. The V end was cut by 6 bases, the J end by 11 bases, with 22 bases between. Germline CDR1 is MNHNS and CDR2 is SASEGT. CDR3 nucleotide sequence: TGTGCCAGCAGCACGGTTATAGGGTGCAATGAGCAGTACTTC. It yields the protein CASSTVIGCNEQYF.

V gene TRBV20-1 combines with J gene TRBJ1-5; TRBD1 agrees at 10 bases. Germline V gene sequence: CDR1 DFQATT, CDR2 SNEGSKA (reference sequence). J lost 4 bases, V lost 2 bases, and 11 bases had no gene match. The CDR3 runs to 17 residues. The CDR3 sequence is CSARPRDRGTGNQPQHF. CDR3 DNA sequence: TGCAGTGCTAGACCCCGGGACAGGGGAACTGGTAATCAGCCCCAGCATTTT.